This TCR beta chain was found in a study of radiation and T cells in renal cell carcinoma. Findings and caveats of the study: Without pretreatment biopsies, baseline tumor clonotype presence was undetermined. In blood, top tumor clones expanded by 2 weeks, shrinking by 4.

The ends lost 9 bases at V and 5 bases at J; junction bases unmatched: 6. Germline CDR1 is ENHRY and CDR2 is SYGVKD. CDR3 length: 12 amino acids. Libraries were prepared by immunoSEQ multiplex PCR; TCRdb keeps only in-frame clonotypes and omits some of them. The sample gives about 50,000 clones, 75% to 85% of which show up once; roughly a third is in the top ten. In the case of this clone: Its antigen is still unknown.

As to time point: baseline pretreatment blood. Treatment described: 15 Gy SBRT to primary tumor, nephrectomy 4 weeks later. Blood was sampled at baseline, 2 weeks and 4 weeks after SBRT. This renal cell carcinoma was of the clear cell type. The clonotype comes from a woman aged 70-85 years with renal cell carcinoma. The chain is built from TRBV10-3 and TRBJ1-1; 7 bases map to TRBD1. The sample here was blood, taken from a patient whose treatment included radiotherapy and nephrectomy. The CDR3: CAMTGSGTEAFF. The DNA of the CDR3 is TGTGCCATGACAGGGTCCGGAACTGAAGCTTTCTTT.